Below, 10 T cell receptor beta chains from the same sample are listed, as sequenced in a study of blood T cells in healthy people across ages. Using a J-beta primer mix together with a sample-barcoded 5' primer, a second PCR was run for about 6 to 12 cycles. TCRdb reanalysed the 5' RACE reads using MiXCR and keeps one entry per CDR3 protein. The sample consists of about 640,000 distinct CDR3 sequences, roughly 58% of them appearing once. The sequenced sample was blood. The receptors were sampled from a man aged 55 to 70 in good health.

With respect to this clonotype: A read error may produce the germline difference seen at one junction end. The J gene is TRBJ1-2, the V gene TRBV12-3 or TRBV12-4; D is unresolved. The CDR3 is 15 amino acids. The CDR3 coding sequence is TGTGCTAGCAAGCCCCCAGGTGCGAGCGGCTATGGCTACACCTTC. This encodes CASKPPGASGYGYTF.

The rearrangement joins TRBV10-3 to TRBJ2-3; the D gene is possibly TRBD2 (6 bases). V gave up 9 bases and J gave up 5 bases, with 21 bases separating them. The CDR3 extends over 15 amino acids. Per the germline V gene, CDR1 is ENHRY and CDR2 is SYGVKD. The CDR3 DNA follows: TGTGCCATAGCTGATCCAGTGGTGCGGGGAGATACGCAGTATTTT. Protein: CAIADPVVRGDTQYF.

This clonotype was counted between two and nine times. The rearrangement links TRBV7-2 to TRBJ2-5; 8 nucleotides match TRBD2. Germline CDR1 reads SGHTA; CDR2 reads FQGNSA. The CDR3 is made up of 14 amino acids. V shed 7 bases, J shed 5 bases, and the junction held 9 bases outside the gene matches. The CDR3 DNA follows: TGTGCCAGCACCAGGGGACTAGTTGTTGAGACCCAGTACTTC. It codes for CASTRGLVVETQYF.

The chain is built from TRBV6-5 and TRBJ1-2; possibly TRBD1 for D (6 bases). Trimming left V 2 bases short and J 0 bases short, with 13 bases between. CDR1 is MNHEY, CDR2 SVGAGI, per germline. The CDR3 totals 16 residues. CDR3 amino acids: CASSYRGHEANYGYTF. The CDR3 coding sequence is TGTGCCAGCAGTTACAGGGGACACGAAGCTAACTATGGCTACACCTTC.

This clonotype was counted only a few times. The chain uses TRBV6-6 and TRBJ2-7; TRBD2 matches 7 bases. Germline-derived CDR1 and CDR2 are MNHNY and SVGAGI (reference sequence). Unmatched junction bases numbered 10, after V lost 5 bases and J lost 3 bases. The CDR3 loop spans 15 amino acids. CDR3 amino acids: CASSTGGAVGYEQYF. The CDR3 DNA sequence: TGTGCCAGCAGTACGGGAGGCGCCGTCGGCTACGAGCAGTACTTC.

The J gene is TRBJ1-4, the V gene TRBV20-1, with no clear D. V was clipped by 0 bases and J by 5 bases, with 10 bases between them. The CDR3 consists of 14 residues. From germline, CDR1 is DFQATT and CDR2 SNEGSKA (reference sequence). CDR3 DNA sequence: TGCAGTGCTAGAGATCTGGCCCGGAATGAAAAACTGTTTTTT. This translates into CSARDLARNEKLFF.

This clonotype showed up just a few times. The chain recombines TRBV29-1 with TRBJ2-5; 7 bases are a match to TRBD1. Looked up from germline, CDR1 is SQVTM and CDR2 is ANQGSEA. With 7 bases clipped from V and 3 bases from J, the junction kept 5 bases outside the gene matches. The CDR3 extends over 12 amino acids. The CDR3: CSGRDSEETQYF. Written as DNA, the CDR3 is TGCAGCGGCCGGGACAGCGAAGAGACCCAGTACTTC.

DNA of the CDR3: TGTGCCATCAGGGACAGGGGATTGATTGATGGCACTGAAGCTTTCTTT. It is translated as CAIRDRGLIDGTEAFF. The J gene is TRBJ1-1, the V gene TRBV10-3; 9 nucleotides agree with TRBD1. The CDR3 sequence is 16 residues long. The germline gives CDR1 ENHRY, CDR2 SYGVKD. Trimming at V came to 6 bases and at J to 4 bases, leaving 12 bases not matched to a gene.

For this clonotype: A much larger clone sits a single nucleotide away, making a read error possible. The rearrangement uses TRBV5-1 and TRBJ2-7, with 10 bases lining up with TRBD2. With the DNA end fitting TRBJ2-5 better, the J assignment may be wrong. Germline V gene lookup returns CDR1 SGHRS and CDR2 YFSETQ. The CDR3 runs to 15 residues. The CDR3 reads CASSSGTSEEETQYF. Here the CDR3 DNA reads TGCGCCAGCAGCTCAGGGACTAGCGAGGAGGAGACCCAGTACTTC.

This clonotype came up a few times. The rearrangement links TRBV5-6 to TRBJ2-1; 10 bases align to TRBD2. The length of the CDR3 is 14 residues. CDR1 and CDR2 (germline): SGHDT, YYEEEE. With V trimmed by 6 bases and J by 10 bases, 10 bases remained unmatched. The CDR3 region is CASTGLAGAREQFF. For the CDR3, the DNA is TGTGCCAGCACGGGGCTAGCGGGGGCCAGAGAGCAGTTCTTC.